This TCR beta chain was recovered during a study of OX40 agonist ivuxolimab in advanced cancers. Study-level background: Ivuxolimab, an antibody that agonizes OX40 (CD134), was administered to the patients.

Study-level results: The study did not work out the antigen specificity of the expanded peripheral T cells. Expanded clones belonging to CD8+ T cells outnumbered, on average, those of CD4+. Among the lowest peripheral clonal expansion occurred in 0.1-3.0 mg/kg partial responders.

With respect to this clone: Antigen: not known.

This CDR3 comprises 14 residues. The germline gives CDR1 MNHNY, CDR2 SVGAGI (reference sequence). Trimming left V 3 bases short and J 2 bases short, with 11 bases between. The table came from immunoSEQ multiplex PCR; TCRdb's copy has only in-frame clones and leaves some out. Of approximately 81,000 clones detected, over 70% appear once; the ten largest clones hold 4% to 6%. The sample consisted of CD4+ or CD8+ T cells sorted from blood, taken in a trial of the OX40 agonist ivuxolimab. The chain uses TRBV6-6 and TRBJ2-7, with D maybe TRBD1 (5 bases). The clonotype was recovered from an adult with an advanced solid tumor such as melanoma, head and neck, liver or kidney cancer. CDR3 region: CASSYVAGPYEQYF. The DNA of the CDR3 is TGTGCCAGCAGTTATGTGGCAGGGCCCTACGAGCAGTACTTC.